This TCR beta chain derives from a study of blood T cell repertoires in COVID-19. Background on the study: Samples came from the United States, Italy and Spain, spanning acute and convalescent COVID-19. PBMCs, B-cell-depleted T cells, or T cells were the source of the cDNA or gDNA that made up the material.

Germline CDR1 is ENHRY and CDR2 is SYGVKD. Trimming took 0 bases from V and 8 from J, leaving 11 bases between them. CDR3 length: 14 residues. As handled by the study authors: Amplified reference gene primers provided the basis for estimating nucleated cell counts. The table came from immunoSEQ multiplex PCR; TCRdb's copy has only in-frame clones and leaves some out. The V and J calls and clone size were taken over from that table, and D and trimming were inferred from the DNA. The table records about 130,000 clones, approximately 80% of them present only once. The specimen was peripheral blood. The source is a woman aged 45 to 65 with acute or convalescent COVID-19. The chain has TRBV10-3 and TRBJ2-1; no clear D. CDR3 nucleotide sequence: TGTGCCATCAGTGAGTCCTTAACTGAGGATGAGCAGTTCTTC. Its protein product is CAISESLTEDEQFF.